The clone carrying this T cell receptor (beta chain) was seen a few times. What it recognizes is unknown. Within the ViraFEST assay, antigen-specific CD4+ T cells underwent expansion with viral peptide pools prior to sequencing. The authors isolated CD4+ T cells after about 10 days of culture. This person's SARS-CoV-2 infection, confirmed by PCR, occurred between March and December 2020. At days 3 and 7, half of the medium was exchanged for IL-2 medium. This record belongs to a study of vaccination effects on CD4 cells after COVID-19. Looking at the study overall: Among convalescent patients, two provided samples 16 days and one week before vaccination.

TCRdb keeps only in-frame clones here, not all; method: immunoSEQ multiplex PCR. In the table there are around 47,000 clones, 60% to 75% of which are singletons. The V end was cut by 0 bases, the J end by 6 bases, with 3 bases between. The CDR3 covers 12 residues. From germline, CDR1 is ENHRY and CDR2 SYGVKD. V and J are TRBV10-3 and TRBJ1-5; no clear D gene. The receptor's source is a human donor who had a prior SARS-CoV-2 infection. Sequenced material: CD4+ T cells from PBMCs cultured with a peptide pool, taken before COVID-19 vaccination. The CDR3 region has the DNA TGTGCCATCAGTGAGTCAAGTCAGCCCCAGCATTTT. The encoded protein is CAISESSQPQHF.